This T cell receptor beta chain was documented in a study of T cells expressing NK-cell markers. General study results and limits: Dominant NKG2C+ clonotype frequencies of 1.0-7.0% of CD8+ T cells were measured in more than 5 donors. In a few donors, dominant clonotypes made up about 28.3-60.1% of CD3+CD56-NKG2C+ cells.

For this clonotype: Its specificity is unknown.

TCRdb processed the 5' RACE reads again and assigns one entry to each CDR3 protein, with no DNA. The sample totals 300,000 to 450,000 distinct CDR3 sequences. The CDR3 spans 15 residues. The J gene is TRBJ2-7, the V gene TRBV12-3 or TRBV12-4; as DNA is missing, the TRBD1 call by TCRdb cannot be tested. Sequencing was done on a sample of blood T cells: a sorted CD56 or NKG2C T cell subset, CD4+ or CD8+ T cells, or bulk PBMC T cells (not recorded which). The TCR comes from a man between 18 and 69 years old in good health. The CDR3 protein is CASSFGRRGTYEQYF.